The 2 T cell receptor beta chains in this list originate from one sample, sequenced in a study of cytomegalovirus exposure and HLA in healthy donors. TCRdb's copy holds only in-frame clones and misses some; the assay was immunoSEQ multiplex PCR. This table holds roughly 56,000 clones, 90% to 95% found once. Sample: PBMCs. The receptors here all came from a woman in her 30s in good health and CMV-seronegative.

This chain connects TRBV6-5 to TRBJ2-1; weak D call: TRBD1 (5 bases). Trimming stripped 0 bases from V and 5 bases from J, with 11 bases between. The CDR3 runs to 15 residues. Looked up from germline, CDR1 is MNHEY and CDR2 is SVGAGI. Here the CDR3 DNA reads TGTGCCAGCAGTTACTCGACCCTGACAGACAATGAGCAGTTCTTC. Protein product: CASSYSTLTDNEQFF.

The chain couples TRBV7-9 to TRBJ1-4; D unresolved. V lost 5 bases, J lost 2 bases, and 12 bases lay in between. This CDR3 has 15 residues. Germline V CDR1 and CDR2: SEHNR, FQNEAQ (reference sequence). The CDR3 sequence is CASSELVRTNEKLFF. The DNA for the CDR3 is TGTGCCAGCAGCGAGTTGGTGCGGACTAATGAAAAACTGTTTTTT.